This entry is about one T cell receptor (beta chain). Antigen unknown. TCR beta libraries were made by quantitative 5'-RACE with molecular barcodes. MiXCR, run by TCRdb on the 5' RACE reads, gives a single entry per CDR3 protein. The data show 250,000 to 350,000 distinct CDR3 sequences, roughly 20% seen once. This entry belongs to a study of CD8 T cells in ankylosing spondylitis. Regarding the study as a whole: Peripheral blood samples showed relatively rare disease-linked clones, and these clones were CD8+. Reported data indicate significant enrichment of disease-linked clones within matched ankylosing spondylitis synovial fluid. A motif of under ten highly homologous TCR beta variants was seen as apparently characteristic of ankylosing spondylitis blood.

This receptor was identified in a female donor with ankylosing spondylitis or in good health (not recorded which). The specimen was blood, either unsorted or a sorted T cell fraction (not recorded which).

This CDR3 is CASSWGDRNNEKLFF. CDR3 sequence (DNA): TGCGCCAGCAGCTGGGGGGACAGGAATAATGAAAAACTGTTTTTT. The V call is TRBV5-1, the J call TRBJ1-4; 8 nucleotides align to TRBD1. CDR3 size: 15 residues. Per germline, CDR1 SGHRS and CDR2 YFSETQ. V was clipped by 3 bases and J by 4 bases; unmatched bases: 5.